The next 27 T cell receptor beta chains were all read from a single sample in a study of response to subunit inactivated influenza vaccine. TCRdb reprocessed the RT-PCR reads via MiXCR and lists one record per CDR3 protein. The sample lists hundreds of thousands of distinct CDR3 sequences, approximately 12% occurring once. This specimen consisted of PBMCs from blood, obtained on the day of vaccination. The receptors shown here come from a man in his fifties who received an inactivated influenza vaccine.

This chain links TRBV19 with TRBJ2-3, with 9 bases identical to TRBD2. Germline-derived CDR1 and CDR2 are LNHDA and SQIVND (reference sequence). Trimming removed 5 bases from V and 2 bases from J; junction bases left unmatched: 5. The CDR3 loop spans 15 amino acids. The CDR3 region has the DNA TGTGCCAGTAGTGGGAGCGGGGGGCCCACAGATACGCAGTATTTT. Translation gives CASSGSGGPTDTQYF.

This clonotype was seen more than once but under ten times. The chain links TRBV12-3 or TRBV12-4 to TRBJ2-7; TRBD1 matches at 9 bases. V was pared by 4 bases and J by 4 bases, with 8 bases of the junction left unmatched. This CDR3 comprises 15 residues. DNA for the CDR3: TGTGCCAGCAGTTACGGGACAGGGTCAGGGTACGAGCAGTACTTC. Translated, it gives CASSYGTGSGYEQYF.

The chain uses TRBV4-2 and TRBJ2-7; D ambiguous. The CDR3 runs to 14 residues. Germline V lookup: CDR1 LGHNA, CDR2 YNFKEQ. The germline V and J ends were trimmed by 3 bases and 2 bases, with 11 bases remaining between them. In nucleotides, the CDR3 is TGTGCCAGCAGCCAGTACTCCAGAGCCTACGAGCAGTACTTC. It codes for CASSQYSRAYEQYF.

CDR3 amino acids: CSAETGTVQETQYF. DNA of the CDR3: TGCAGTGCCGAAACTGGGACAGTCCAAGAGACCCAGTACTTC. The chain employs TRBV20-1 and TRBJ2-5; 7 positions match TRBD1. This CDR3 contains 14 residues. V dropped 6 bases and J dropped 1; count of bases not matched to a gene: 8. Germline-derived CDR1 and CDR2 are DFQATT and SNEGSKA (reference sequence).

Regarding this clonotype: One junction end disagrees with the germline gene, perhaps due to a read error. The chain joins TRBV15 to TRBJ2-2; D is ambiguous. Germline V gene lookup returns CDR1 LNHNV and CDR2 YYDKDF (reference sequence). The CDR3 is made up of 13 amino acids. In nucleotides, the CDR3 is TGTGCCACCAGCGCCACGAACACCAGGGAGCTGTTTTTT. Amino acid sequence: CATSATNTRELFF.

This clonotype has only a few counts. The chain uses TRBV27 and TRBJ2-3; 8 bases map to TRBD2. The CDR3 runs to 16 residues. Germline CDR1 MNHEY, CDR2 SMNVEV (reference sequence). The V gene end was trimmed by 3 bases and the J gene end by 2 bases; junction bases not matched to a gene: 7. CDR3 protein: CASSFGSGGSTDTQYF. CDR3 in DNA: TGTGCCAGCAGTTTCGGCAGCGGGGGTTCCACAGATACGCAGTATTTT.

This clonotype was observed a handful of times. This sequence joins TRBV6-1 and TRBJ1-5, with D possibly matching TRBD1 (5 bases). The CDR3 spans 17 residues. Trimming took 2 bases from V and 2 from J, leaving 16 bases between them. Germline CDR1 and CDR2: MNHNS and SASEGT. In nucleotides, the CDR3 is TGTGCCAGCAGTGAACCTCCCTACACAGGAGGCAATCAGCCCCAGCATTTT. Residues: CASSEPPYTGGNQPQHF.

This clonotype was detected ten times or more. The chain employs TRBV18 and TRBJ1-3; D is perhaps TRBD1 (6 bases). The CDR3 consists of 15 residues. CDR1 is KGHSH, CDR2 LQKENI, per germline. V lost 3 bases, J lost 0 bases, and 9 bases lay in between. The CDR3 DNA reads as TGTGCCAGCTCACCCGTGGACAGCTCTGGAAACACCATATATTTT. The encoded protein is CASSPVDSSGNTIYF.

Only a few counts were recorded for this clonotype. This rearrangement joins TRBV14 to TRBJ2-3; weak D call: TRBD2 (6 bases). From germline, CDR1 is SGHDN and CDR2 FVKESK. The V end lost 0 bases, the J end lost 5 bases, and 15 bases lay between the germline ends. The CDR3 spans 16 residues. The CDR3 sequence is CASSQDFVAGGDTQYF. CDR3 in DNA: TGTGCCAGCAGCCAAGATTTCGTAGCCGGGGGAGATACGCAGTATTTT.

The table lists this clonotype with a few counts. The J gene is TRBJ2-5, the V gene TRBV18; a possible D gene is TRBD1 (6 bases). This CDR3 comprises 15 residues. Germline CDR1 and CDR2: KGHSH and LQKENI. V was cut by 6 bases and J by 2 bases, with 16 bases left in between. CDR3 sequence: CASSAAGTRQETQYF. In nucleotides, the CDR3 is TGTGCCAGCTCTGCAGCCGGGACAAGACAAGAGACCCAGTACTTC.

The sample holds many counts of this clonotype. This sequence joins TRBV12-3 or TRBV12-4 and TRBJ2-7; 11 nucleotides match TRBD2. V trimming: 1 base; J trimming: 1 base; junction bases outside the gene matches: 6. The CDR3 has 17 amino acids. The CDR3 DNA reads as TGTGCCAGCAGTTTAGGGAGACTAGCGGGGCCTTCCTACGAGCAGTACTTC. It codes for CASSLGRLAGPSYEQYF.

A few counts support this clonotype. The CDR3 region is CATSESGGAWETQYF. The CDR3 bases are TGTGCCACCAGTGAATCTGGGGGAGCTTGGGAGACCCAGTACTTC. This rearrangement joins TRBV24-1 to TRBJ2-5; tentatively, D is TRBD1 or TRBD2 (5 bases each). The germline gives CDR1 KGHDR, CDR2 SFDVKD. V dropped 4 bases and J dropped 5 bases, with 16 bases sitting between them. The CDR3 sequence is 15 residues long.

The chain links TRBV7-9 to TRBJ2-5; D uncertain. CDR1 is SEHNR and CDR2 is FQNEAQ in the germline V gene (reference sequence). V shed 4 bases and J shed 2 bases, with 20 bases lying between them. The CDR3 covers 17 residues. The CDR3 nucleotides read TGTGCCAGCAGCTCCTGGTCCACGGGTCAGTTACAAGAGACCCAGTACTTC. Its protein product is CASSSWSTGQLQETQYF.

A few counts support this clonotype. The chain recombines TRBV7-9 with TRBJ1-3; no reliable D call. CDR3 length: 16 residues. Trimming took 5 bases from V and 2 from J, leaving 16 bases between them. In germline, CDR1 is SEHNR, CDR2 FQNEAQ (reference sequence). CDR3 sequence (DNA): TGTGCCAGCAGCCCCATCCGGCGGCAGGCTGGAAACACCATATATTTT. Translation gives CASSPIRRQAGNTIYF.

A few counts support this clonotype. The chain couples TRBV30 to TRBJ2-5; TRBD2 matches 8 bases. Per germline, CDR1 GTSNPN and CDR2 SVGIG (reference sequence). The V gene end was trimmed by 4 bases and the J gene end by 0 bases; junction bases not matched to a gene: 4. CDR3 size: 14 residues. The CDR3 here is CAWKASGHQETQYF. CDR3 sequence (DNA): TGTGCCTGGAAGGCTAGCGGGCACCAAGAGACCCAGTACTTC.

The table lists this clonotype with many counts. The V call is TRBV5-1, the J call TRBJ1-5; unclear D gene. V was cut by 1 base and J by 0 bases, with 8 bases left in between. CDR3 length equals 15 residues. Looked up from germline, CDR1 is SGHRS and CDR2 is YFSETQ. CDR3 sequence (DNA): TGCGCCAGCAGCTTGTCAGGAGATAGCAATCAGCCCCAGCATTTT. It codes for CASSLSGDSNQPQHF.

This chain links TRBV11-2 with TRBJ2-7, with D tentatively TRBD1 or TRBD2 (5 bases each). Germline V gene data show CDR1 as SGHAT and CDR2 as FQNNGV. CDR3 length: 15 residues. The V end lost 3 bases, the J end lost 0 bases, and 12 bases lay between the germline ends. This chain's CDR3 is CASSFSGTSSYEQYF. The CDR3 DNA reads as TGTGCCAGCAGCTTTTCCGGGACCAGCTCCTACGAGCAGTACTTC.

This clonotype was seen a handful of times. V gene TRBV7-9 combines with J gene TRBJ2-7; D is ambiguous. Looked up from germline, CDR1 is SEHNR and CDR2 is FQNEAQ (reference sequence). Trimming shortened V by 5 bases and J by 3 bases, and 11 bases separated the two germline ends. The CDR3 is 13 amino acids. The CDR3 is CASSPPRRYEQYF. The CDR3 DNA reads as TGTGCCAGCAGCCCACCGCGGCGCTACGAGCAGTACTTC. The whole variable domain, filled in from reference TRBV7-9 and TRBJ2-7, reads DTGVSQNPRHKITKRGQNVTFRCDPISEHNRLYWYRQTLGQGPEFLTYFQNEAQLEKSRLLSDRFSAERPKGSFSTLEIQRTEQGDSAMYLCASSPPRRYEQYFGPGTRLTVT.

The chain uses TRBV5-6 and TRBJ2-1, with 8 bases lining up with TRBD1. Germline lookup yields CDR1 SGHDT and CDR2 YYEEEE. V shed 6 bases, J shed 3 bases, and the junction held 5 bases outside the gene matches. The CDR3 is made up of 14 amino acids. CDR3 protein: CASIDRGGYNEQFF. The CDR3 nucleotides are TGTGCCAGCATCGACAGGGGCGGCTACAATGAGCAGTTCTTC.

For the CDR3, the DNA is TGTGCCAGCAAGAGGGGGCAGGGGTATGGCTACACCTTC. It specifies CASKRGQGYGYTF. This chain uses TRBV2 with TRBJ1-2; 7 bases align to TRBD1. The V and J ends lost 7 bases and 5 bases, in that order; junction bases with no gene match: 7. The length of the CDR3 is 13 residues. The germline gives CDR1 SNHLY, CDR2 FYNNEI.

This clonotype was detected a few times. The chain links TRBV10-3 to TRBJ2-3; D unclear. V lost 3 bases to trimming and J lost 5 bases, with 9 bases between them. CDR1 and CDR2 from the germline V gene are ENHRY and SYGVKD. CDR3 length: 13 amino acids. The CDR3 DNA reads as TGTGCCATCAGTGATTCGGCTCTAGATACGCAGTATTTT. Amino acid sequence: CAISDSALDTQYF.

This clonotype was detected a few times. The chain combines TRBV5-1 with TRBJ2-1; 7 positions match TRBD2. Trimming took 7 bases from V and 6 from J; bases not matched to a gene: 10. The CDR3 length is 14 residues. The germline V gene encodes CDR1 SGHRS and CDR2 YFSETQ. CDR3 loop: CASGSGGLSNEQFF. CDR3 nucleotide sequence: TGCGCCAGCGGGTCGGGAGGTTTAAGCAATGAGCAGTTCTTC. The whole variable domain, filled in from reference TRBV5-1 and TRBJ2-1, reads KAGVTQTPRYLIKTRGQQVTLSCSPISGHRSVSWYQQTPGQGLQFLFEYFSETQRNKGNFPGRFSGRQFSNSRSEMNVSTLELGDSALYLCASGSGGLSNEQFFGPGTRLTVL.

This clonotype has more than one count but fewer than ten. The genes are TRBV7-9 and TRBJ1-1; 7 bases fit TRBD1. The trim removed 1 base at V and 7 bases at J, leaving 3 bases unmatched. Germline V gives CDR1 SEHNR, CDR2 FQNEAQ (reference sequence). The CDR3 is 13 amino acids. Here the CDR3 reads CASSLGTGFEAFF. The CDR3 DNA follows: TGTGCCAGCAGCTTAGGGACAGGCTTTGAAGCTTTCTTT.

This CDR3 reads CASSQEAGRGYEQYF. The CDR3 DNA is TGCGCCAGCAGCCAAGAGGCAGGCAGGGGCTACGAGCAGTACTTC. The J gene is TRBJ2-7, the V gene TRBV4-3; D perhaps matches TRBD1 (6 bases). The CDR3 runs to 15 residues. Germline loops: CDR1 LGHNA, CDR2 YSLEER. Trimming pared 0 bases from V and 3 bases from J, leaving 12 bases between.

This clonotype is a singleton in its sample. The junction differs from germline at one of its ends, possibly a read error. The CDR3 here is CASSLDTNYGYNF. In nucleotides, the CDR3 is TGTGCCAGCAGCTTAGATACTAACTATGGCTACAACTTC. V and J are TRBV7-9 and TRBJ1-2, with D unresolved. The CDR3 runs to 13 residues. The germline V gene encodes CDR1 SEHNR and CDR2 FQNEAQ (reference sequence).

This clonotype was seen a handful of times. The chain recombines TRBV5-4 with TRBJ1-2, with D perhaps matching TRBD1 (6 bases). CDR1 is SGHNT, CDR2 YYREEE, per germline (reference sequence). With 3 bases removed from V and 1 base from J, the gap between germline ends came to 13 bases. The CDR3 is 15 residues long. CDR3 region: CASSSQTGINYGYTF. In DNA, the CDR3 is TGTGCCAGCAGCTCGCAGACAGGAATTAACTATGGCTACACCTTC.

In its sample, this clonotype was seen a few times. The chain combines TRBV20-1 with TRBJ2-3; D not resolved. V was trimmed by 0 bases and J by 7 bases, leaving 11 bases between them. This CDR3 spans 13 amino acids. The germline V gene encodes CDR1 DFQATT and CDR2 SNEGSKA (reference sequence). CDR3 amino acids: CSARDDGRNTQYF. The CDR3 nucleotides are TGCAGTGCTAGAGATGACGGGCGGAATACGCAGTATTTT.